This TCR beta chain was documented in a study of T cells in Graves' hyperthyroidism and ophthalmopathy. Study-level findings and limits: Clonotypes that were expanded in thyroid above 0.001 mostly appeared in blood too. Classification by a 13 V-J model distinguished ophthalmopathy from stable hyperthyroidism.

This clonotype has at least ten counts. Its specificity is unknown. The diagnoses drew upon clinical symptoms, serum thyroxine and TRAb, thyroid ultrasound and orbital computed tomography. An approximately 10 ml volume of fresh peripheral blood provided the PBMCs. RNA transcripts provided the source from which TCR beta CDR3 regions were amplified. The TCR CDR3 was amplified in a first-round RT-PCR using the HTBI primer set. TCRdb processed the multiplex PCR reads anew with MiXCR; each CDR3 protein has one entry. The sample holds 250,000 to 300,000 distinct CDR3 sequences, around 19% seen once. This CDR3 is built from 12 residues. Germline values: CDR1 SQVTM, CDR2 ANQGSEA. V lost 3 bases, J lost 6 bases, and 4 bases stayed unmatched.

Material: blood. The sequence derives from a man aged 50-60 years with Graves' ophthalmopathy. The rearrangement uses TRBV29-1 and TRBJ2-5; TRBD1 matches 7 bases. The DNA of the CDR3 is TGCAGCGTTGATAAGGACAGGAAGACCCAGTACTTC. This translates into CSVDKDRKTQYF.